This entry is about one TCR beta chain. These data are taken from a study of cytomegalovirus exposure and HLA in healthy donors. PCR primers comprised 60 Vbeta and 13 Jbeta primers. The table came from immunoSEQ multiplex PCR; TCRdb's copy has only in-frame clones and leaves some out. Among about 78,000 clones listed, about 64% were seen once. The CDR3 is 13 residues long. V lost 6 bases to trimming and J lost 12 bases, with 21 bases between them. Germline CDR1 and CDR2: SGHTA and FQGNSA. The J gene is TRBJ2-7, the V gene TRBV7-2, with D tentatively TRBD1 (6 bases). This TCR was sampled from a man under 40 in good health and CMV-seropositive. The sequenced sample was PBMCs. CDR3 region: CASRLDRDTLTYF. The CDR3 bases are TGTGCCAGCAGACTCGACCGGGACACCCTGACGTACTTC.